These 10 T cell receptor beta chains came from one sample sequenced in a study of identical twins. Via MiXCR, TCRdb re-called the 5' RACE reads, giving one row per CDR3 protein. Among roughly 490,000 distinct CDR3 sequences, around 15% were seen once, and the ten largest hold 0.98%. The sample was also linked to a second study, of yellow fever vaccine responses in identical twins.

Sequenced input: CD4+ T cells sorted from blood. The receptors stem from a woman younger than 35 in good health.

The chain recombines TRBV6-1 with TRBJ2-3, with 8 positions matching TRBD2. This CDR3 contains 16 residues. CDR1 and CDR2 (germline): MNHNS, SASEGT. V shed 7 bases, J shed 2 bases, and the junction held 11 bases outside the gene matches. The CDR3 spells CASIGGTSGTTDTQYF. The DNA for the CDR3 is TGTGCCAGCATTGGGGGCACTAGCGGAACCACAGATACGCAGTATTTT.

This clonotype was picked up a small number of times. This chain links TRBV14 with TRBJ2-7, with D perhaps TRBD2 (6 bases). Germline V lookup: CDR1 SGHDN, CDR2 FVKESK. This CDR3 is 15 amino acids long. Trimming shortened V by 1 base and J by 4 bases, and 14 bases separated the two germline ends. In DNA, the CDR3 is TGTGCCAGCAGCCAAGCCAAGGGACTGCCTTACGAGCAGTACTTC. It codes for CASSQAKGLPYEQYF.

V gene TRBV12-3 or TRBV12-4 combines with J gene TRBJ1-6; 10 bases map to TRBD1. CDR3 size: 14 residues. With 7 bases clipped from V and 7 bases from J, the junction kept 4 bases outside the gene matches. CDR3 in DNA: TGTGCCAGCACCCCGACAGGGGGCAATTCACCCCTCCACTTT. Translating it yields CASTPTGGNSPLHF.

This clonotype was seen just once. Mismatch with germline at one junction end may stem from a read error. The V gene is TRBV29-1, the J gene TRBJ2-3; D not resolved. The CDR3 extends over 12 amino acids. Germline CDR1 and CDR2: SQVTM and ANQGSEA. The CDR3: CSVEAITVTQYF. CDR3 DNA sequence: TGCAGCGTTGAAGCCATCACAGTTACGCAGTATTTT.

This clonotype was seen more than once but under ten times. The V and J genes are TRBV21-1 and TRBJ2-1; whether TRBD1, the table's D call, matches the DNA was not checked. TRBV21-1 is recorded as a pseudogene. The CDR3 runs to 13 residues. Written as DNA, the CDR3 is TGTGCCAGCAGCAGTTCCAGGGGATTAGAGCAGTTCTTC. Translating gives CASSSSRGLEQFF.

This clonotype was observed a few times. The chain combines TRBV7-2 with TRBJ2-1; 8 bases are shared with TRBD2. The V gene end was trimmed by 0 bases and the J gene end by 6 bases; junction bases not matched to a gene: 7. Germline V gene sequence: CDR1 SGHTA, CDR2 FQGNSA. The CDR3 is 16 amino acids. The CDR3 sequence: CASSLASQRERNEQFF. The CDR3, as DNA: TGTGCCAGCAGCTTAGCGTCCCAGCGGGAGCGCAATGAGCAGTTCTTC.

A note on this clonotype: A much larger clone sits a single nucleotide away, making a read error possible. For the CDR3, the DNA is TGTACCAGCAGCCGGCCGGGGCCCTACGAGCAGTACTTC. Its translation is CTSSRPGPYEQYF. The chain is built from TRBV12-3 or TRBV12-4 and TRBJ2-7; D possibly uses TRBD1 or TRBD2 (5 bases each). This CDR3 is built from 13 residues.

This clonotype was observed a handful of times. CDR3 sequence reads: CATSDLTSGQTDTQYF. CDR3 in DNA: TGTGCCACCAGTGATTTAACTAGCGGACAAACAGATACGCAGTATTTT. The chain is built from TRBV24-1 and TRBJ2-3, with 8 bases aligning to TRBD2. Germline V gene sequence: CDR1 KGHDR, CDR2 SFDVKD. CDR3 length: 16 residues. Trimming removed 1 base from V and 3 bases from J; junction bases left unmatched: 5.

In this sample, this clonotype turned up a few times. The CDR3 protein is CASSYFRGTGELFF. CDR3 bases: TGTGCCAGCAGTTATTTCAGGGGGACCGGGGAGCTGTTTTTT. The genes are TRBV6-5 and TRBJ2-2; TRBD1 matches at 7 bases. From germline, CDR1 is MNHEY and CDR2 SVGAGI. The V segment lost 3 bases and the J segment 5 bases; nucleotides outside the gene matches: 3. The CDR3 runs to 14 residues.

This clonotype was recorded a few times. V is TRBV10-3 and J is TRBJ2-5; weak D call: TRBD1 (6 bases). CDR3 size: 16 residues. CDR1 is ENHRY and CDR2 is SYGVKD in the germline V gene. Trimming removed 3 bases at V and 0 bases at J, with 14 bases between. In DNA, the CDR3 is TGTGCCATCAGTGACCCGGGACAAAGGTACCAAGAGACCCAGTACTTC. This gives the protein CAISDPGQRYQETQYF.